This T cell receptor (beta chain) was found in a study of T cell responses to AZD1222 COVID-19 vaccine. Turning to this clone: Antigen: not known.

Only in-frame clones appear in the TCRdb table, and some are missing; sequencing was by immunoSEQ multiplex PCR. The repertoire holds 120,000 or so clones, about 88% seen once, with around 1.7% in the top ten. This CDR3 has 13 residues. V was shortened by 0 bases and J by 6 bases, with 9 bases between the two germline ends. In germline, CDR1 is SGHRS, CDR2 YFSETQ. The study's findings and limits: White British people made up most donors, females outnumbered males, and clonal diversity was possibly underestimated.

This TCR came from an adult in good health. J is TRBJ1-1 and V is TRBV5-1, with a weak D call TRBD1 (5 bases). The specimen comprised peripheral blood, sampled on day 0 of AZD1222 vaccination. Here the CDR3 reads CASSLAGTPEAFF. As DNA, the CDR3 is TGCGCCAGCAGCTTGGCCGGGACTCCTGAAGCTTTCTTT.